The entry below gives a single T cell receptor beta chain sequence along with its context. This clonotype has just a few counts. Its antigen is currently not known. The input lacks base qualities; no much larger clone sits a single base away. The sequencer listed for this sample is Illumina NovaSeq 6000. TCRalpha and TCRbeta cDNA libraries were constructed by 5'RACE with constant-segment primers, with sample barcodes and unique molecular identifiers being introduced. Trizol reagent was used to extract RNA from every sample. Amplification of the libraries took two PCR steps, and the second step added a second sample barcode plus Illumina TruSeq adapters. Sequencing of libraries was performed on an Illumina NovaSeq with 2 x 150 bp paired-end reads. As for how the authors treated the data: Demultiplexing of reads and collapsing into UMI-guided consensus sequences were performed with migec v1.2.7. Using mixcr v2.1.11, the UMI consensuses were aligned to TRA and TRB V and J templates and assembled into clonotypes. Expanded or contracted clonotypes were those called significant by both edgeR and NoisET, with noise models trained on biological replicates. edgeR calls used a false discovery rate-adjusted p below 0.01 and a log2 fold-change threshold of 1. As an exploratory analysis of dynamics, max-normalized trajectories of the 1000 most abundant clonotypes were examined with PCA combined with hierarchical clustering. Separately sequenced CD4+ and CD8+ repertoires were used to assign a CD4 or CD8 phenotype to each responding clone. TCRdb reanalyzed the raw reads on its own, using fastp at Q25 for trimming and MiXCR for clone calling, and kept in-frame beta chains. Rows merge per CDR3 protein into single entries with the most common DNA and genes. These V and J calls originate from TCRdb's pipeline instead of the authors' own analysis. A total of 450,000 or so distinct CDR3 sequences appear in this sample, around 25% of them only once. The ten largest clones take up under 15% of the sample.

The data were taken from a study of T-cell memory formation after mild COVID-19 (dated by TCRdb to the early 2020s). For the study in its entirety: Most TCR sequence clusters were specific to one of the two donors. In two donors, T-cell clones that expanded and contracted after mild COVID-19 were followed by sequencing TCRalpha and TCRbeta repertoires longitudinally. Two young, previously healthy adult volunteers, one female and one male, were included in the cohort. Overall results and qualifications from the work: SARS-CoV-2 specificity was not confirmed for the second-wave clones peaking on day 37. Clones that contracted from day 15 to 85 showed balanced CD4/CD8 phenotypes, whereas a second wave of clones that expanded from day 15 to 37 leaned towards CD4+. Contracting CD4+ clones were located mainly in the CM and EM memory subsets, whereas CD8+ clones were found to be enriched in EMRA. The detection of some responding clones in pre-infection memory suggests that pre-existing cross-reactive memory T cells joined the SARS-CoV-2 response. The study included only a couple of mild cases, and larger cohorts that include severe cases with pre-infection samples were judged to be necessary.

PBMCs were isolated by Ficoll-Paque density gradient centrifugation. The germline V gene yields SGHTA for CDR1 and FQGNSA for CDR2. The CDR3 holds 16 amino acids from the cysteine to the phenylalanine. Only the CDR3 part of the read is kept: 48 bases, read in frame from the first base. Trimming accounts for 5 bases at V and 0 bases at J, while the number of junction bases matched to no gene is 9. The chain employs TRBV7-2 and TRBJ1-1; 7 middle bases align to TRBD1. The clonotype originates from an adult woman who had mild COVID-19 (a few samples of this study predate the infection). The sample titles of this study are shuffled in the database, so cell type and time point are left out; the donor was told from shared clones. Sequenced input: PBMCs or a T cell subset sorted from them (not recorded which). CDR3 reads: CASSARWDRMNTEAFF. The DNA is as follows: TGTGCCAGCAGCGCACGTTGGGACAGAATGAACACTGAAGCTTTCTTT.